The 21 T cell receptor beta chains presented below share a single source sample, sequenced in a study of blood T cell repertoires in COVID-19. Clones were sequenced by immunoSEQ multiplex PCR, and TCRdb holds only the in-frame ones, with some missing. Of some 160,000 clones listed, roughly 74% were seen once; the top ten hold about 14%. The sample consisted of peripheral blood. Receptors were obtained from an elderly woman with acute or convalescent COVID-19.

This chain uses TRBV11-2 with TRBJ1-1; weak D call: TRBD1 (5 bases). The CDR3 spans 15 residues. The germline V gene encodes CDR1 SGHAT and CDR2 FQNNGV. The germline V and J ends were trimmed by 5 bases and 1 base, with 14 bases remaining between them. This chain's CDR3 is CASSPQLTANTEAFF. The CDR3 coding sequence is TGTGCCAGCAGCCCTCAACTGACAGCGAACACTGAAGCTTTCTTT. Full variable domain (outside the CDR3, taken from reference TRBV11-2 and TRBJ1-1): EAGVAQSPRYKIIEKRQSVAFWCNPISGHATLYWYQQILGQGPKLLIQFQNNGVVDDSQLPKDRFSAERLKGVDSTLKIQPAKLEDSAVYLCASSPQLTANTEAFFGQGTRLTVV.

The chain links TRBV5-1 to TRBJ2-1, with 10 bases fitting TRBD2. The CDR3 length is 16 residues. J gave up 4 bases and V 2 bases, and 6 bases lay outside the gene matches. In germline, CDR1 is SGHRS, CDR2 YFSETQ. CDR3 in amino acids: CASSFSGGSSYNEQFF. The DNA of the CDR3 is TGCGCCAGCAGCTTTAGCGGGGGGTCGTCGTACAATGAGCAGTTCTTC.

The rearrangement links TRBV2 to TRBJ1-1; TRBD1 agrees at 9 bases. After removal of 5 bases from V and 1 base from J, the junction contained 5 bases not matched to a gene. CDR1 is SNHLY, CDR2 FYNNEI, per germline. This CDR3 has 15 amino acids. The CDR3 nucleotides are TGTGCCAGCAGTCTACAGGGGGCCGGGAACACTGAAGCTTTCTTT. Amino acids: CASSLQGAGNTEAFF.

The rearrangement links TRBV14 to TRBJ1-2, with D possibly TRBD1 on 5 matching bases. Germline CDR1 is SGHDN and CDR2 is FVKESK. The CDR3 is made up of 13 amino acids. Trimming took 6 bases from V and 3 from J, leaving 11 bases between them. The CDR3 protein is CASSPGADYGYTF. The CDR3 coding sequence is TGTGCCAGCAGTCCTGGGGCCGACTATGGCTACACCTTC.

The CDR3 nucleotides read TGTGCCACCAGCAGAGATGCGGAAGGGGGAGATACGCAGTATTTT. Protein sequence: CATSRDAEGGDTQYF. This rearrangement joins TRBV15 to TRBJ2-3, with D perhaps TRBD1 (6 bases). This CDR3 is 15 amino acids long. V was trimmed by 0 bases and J by 5 bases, leaving 12 bases between them. Germline CDR1 reads LNHNV; CDR2 reads YYDKDF (reference sequence). Using reference TRBV15 and TRBJ2-3 for the parts outside the CDR3, the full variable domain is DAMVIQNPRYQVTQFGKPVTLSCSQTLNHNVMYWYQQKSSQAPKLLFHYYDKDFNNEADTPDNFQSRRPNTSFCFLDIRSPGLGDTAMYLCATSRDAEGGDTQYFGPGTRLTVL.

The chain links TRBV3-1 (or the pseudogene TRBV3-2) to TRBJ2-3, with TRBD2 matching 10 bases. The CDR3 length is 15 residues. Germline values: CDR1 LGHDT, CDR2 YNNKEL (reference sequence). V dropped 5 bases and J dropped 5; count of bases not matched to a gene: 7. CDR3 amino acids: CASSRAGGPVDTQYF. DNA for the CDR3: TGTGCCAGCAGCAGAGCGGGGGGGCCCGTAGATACGCAGTATTTT.

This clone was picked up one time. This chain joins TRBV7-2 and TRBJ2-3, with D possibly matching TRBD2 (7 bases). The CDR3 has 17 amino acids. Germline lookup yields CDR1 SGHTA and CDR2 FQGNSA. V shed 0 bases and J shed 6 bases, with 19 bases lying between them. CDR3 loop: CASSLALVGGAVDTQYF. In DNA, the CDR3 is TGTGCCAGCAGCTTAGCGCTAGTGGGGGGGGCCGTCGATACGCAGTATTTT.

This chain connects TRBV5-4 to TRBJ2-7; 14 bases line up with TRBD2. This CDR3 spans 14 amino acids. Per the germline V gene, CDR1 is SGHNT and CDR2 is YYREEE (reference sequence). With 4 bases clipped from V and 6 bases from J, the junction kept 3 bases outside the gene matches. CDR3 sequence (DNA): TGTGCCAGCAGCCCGGGACTAGCGGGAGCCGAGCAGTACTTC. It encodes CASSPGLAGAEQYF.

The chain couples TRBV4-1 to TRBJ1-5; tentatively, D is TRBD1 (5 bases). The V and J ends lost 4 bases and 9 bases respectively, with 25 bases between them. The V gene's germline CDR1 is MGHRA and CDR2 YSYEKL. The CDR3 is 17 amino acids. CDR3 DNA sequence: TGCGCCAGCAGCCGGGGTCTCCCCGGGACTGCCGAAGGGCCCCAGCATTTT. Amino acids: CASSRGLPGTAEGPQHF.

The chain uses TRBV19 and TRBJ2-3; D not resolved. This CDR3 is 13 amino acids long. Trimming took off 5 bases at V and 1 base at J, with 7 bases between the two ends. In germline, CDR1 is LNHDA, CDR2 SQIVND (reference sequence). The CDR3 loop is CASSQRRTDTQYF. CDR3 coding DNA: TGTGCCAGTAGTCAGAGGCGCACAGATACGCAGTATTTT.

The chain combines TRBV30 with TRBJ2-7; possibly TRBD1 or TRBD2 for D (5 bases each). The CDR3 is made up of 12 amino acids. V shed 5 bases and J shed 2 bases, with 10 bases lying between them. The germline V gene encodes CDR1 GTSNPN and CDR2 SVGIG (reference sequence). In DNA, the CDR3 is TGTGCCTGGGGGGCCGGGACCTACGAGCAGTACTTC. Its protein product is CAWGAGTYEQYF.

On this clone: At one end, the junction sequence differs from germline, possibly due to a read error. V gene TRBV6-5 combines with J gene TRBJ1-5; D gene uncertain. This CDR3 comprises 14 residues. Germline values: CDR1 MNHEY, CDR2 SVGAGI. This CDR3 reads CASRQRPSDQPQHF. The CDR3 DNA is TGTGCCAGCAGACAGAGGCCTAGCGATCAGCCCCAGCATTTT.

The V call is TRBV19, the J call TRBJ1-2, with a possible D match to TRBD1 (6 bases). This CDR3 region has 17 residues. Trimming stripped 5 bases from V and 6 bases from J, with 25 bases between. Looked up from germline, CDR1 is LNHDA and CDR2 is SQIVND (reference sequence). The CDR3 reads CASSGPIRLLRGHGYTF. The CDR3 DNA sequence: TGTGCCAGTAGTGGCCCCATTCGGCTGCTCAGGGGCCATGGCTACACCTTC. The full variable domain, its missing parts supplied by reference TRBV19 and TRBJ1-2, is DGGITQSPKYLFRKEGQNVTLSCEQNLNHDAMYWYRQDPGQGLRLIYYSQIVNDFQKGDIAEGYSVSREKKESFPLTVTSAQKNPTAFYLCASSGPIRLLRGHGYTFGSGTRLTVV.

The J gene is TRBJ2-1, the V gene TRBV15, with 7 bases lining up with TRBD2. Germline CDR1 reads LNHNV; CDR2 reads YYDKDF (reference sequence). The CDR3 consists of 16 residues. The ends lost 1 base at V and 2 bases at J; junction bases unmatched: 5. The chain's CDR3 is CATSRGSSGAYNEQFF. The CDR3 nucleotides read TGTGCCACCAGCAGAGGTTCCAGCGGGGCCTACAATGAGCAGTTCTTC.

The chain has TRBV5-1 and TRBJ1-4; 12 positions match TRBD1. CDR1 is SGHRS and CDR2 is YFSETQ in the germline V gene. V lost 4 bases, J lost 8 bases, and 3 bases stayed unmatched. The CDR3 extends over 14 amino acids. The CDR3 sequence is CASSPGTGGEKLFF. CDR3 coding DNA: TGCGCCAGCAGCCCCGGGACAGGGGGCGAAAAACTGTTTTTT.

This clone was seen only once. The CDR3 loop is CASSSGQGNQPQHF. For the CDR3, the DNA is TGTGCCAGCAGCTCGGGACAGGGCAATCAGCCCCAGCATTTT. The chain couples TRBV7-2 to TRBJ1-5; 8 nucleotides line up with TRBD1. Germline V CDR1 and CDR2: SGHTA, FQGNSA. The CDR3 runs 14 residues. J was trimmed by 2 bases and V by 4 bases; bases with no gene match: 1.

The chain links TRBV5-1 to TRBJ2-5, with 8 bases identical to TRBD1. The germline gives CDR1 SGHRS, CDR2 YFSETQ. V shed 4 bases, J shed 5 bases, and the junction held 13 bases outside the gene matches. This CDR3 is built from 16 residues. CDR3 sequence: CASSLGGQGALETQYF. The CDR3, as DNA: TGCGCCAGCAGCCTAGGCGGTCAGGGGGCGCTTGAGACCCAGTACTTC. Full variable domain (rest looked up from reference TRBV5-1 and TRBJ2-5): KAGVTQTPRYLIKTRGQQVTLSCSPISGHRSVSWYQQTPGQGLQFLFEYFSETQRNKGNFPGRFSGRQFSNSRSEMNVSTLELGDSALYLCASSLGGQGALETQYFGPGTRLLVL.

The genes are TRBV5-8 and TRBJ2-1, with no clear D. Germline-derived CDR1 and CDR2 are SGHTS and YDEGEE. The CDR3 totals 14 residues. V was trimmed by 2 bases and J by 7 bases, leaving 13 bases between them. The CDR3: CASSLNSNLNEQFF. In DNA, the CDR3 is TGTGCCAGCAGCTTAAACTCTAACTTGAATGAGCAGTTCTTC.

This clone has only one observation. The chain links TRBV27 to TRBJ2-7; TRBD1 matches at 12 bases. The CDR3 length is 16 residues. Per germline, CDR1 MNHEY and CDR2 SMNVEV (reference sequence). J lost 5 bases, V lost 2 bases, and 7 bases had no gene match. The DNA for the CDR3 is TGTGCCAGCAGTTTAGCAGGGACAGGGGGCGGCCACGAGCAGTACTTC. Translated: CASSLAGTGGGHEQYF.

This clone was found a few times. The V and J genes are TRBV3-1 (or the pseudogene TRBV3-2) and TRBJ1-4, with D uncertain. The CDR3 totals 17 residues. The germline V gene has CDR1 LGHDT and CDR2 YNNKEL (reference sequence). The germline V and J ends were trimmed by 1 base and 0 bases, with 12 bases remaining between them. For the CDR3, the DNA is TGTGCCAGCAGCCAAGCACCGGGCGGGGCAACTAATGAAAAACTGTTTTTT. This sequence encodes CASSQAPGGATNEKLFF.

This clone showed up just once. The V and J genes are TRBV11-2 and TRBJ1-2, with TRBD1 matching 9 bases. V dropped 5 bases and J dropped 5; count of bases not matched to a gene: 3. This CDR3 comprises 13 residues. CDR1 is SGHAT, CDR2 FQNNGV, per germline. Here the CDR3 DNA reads TGTGCCAGCAGCGCGGGACAGGGTTATGGCTACACCTTC. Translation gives CASSAGQGYGYTF.